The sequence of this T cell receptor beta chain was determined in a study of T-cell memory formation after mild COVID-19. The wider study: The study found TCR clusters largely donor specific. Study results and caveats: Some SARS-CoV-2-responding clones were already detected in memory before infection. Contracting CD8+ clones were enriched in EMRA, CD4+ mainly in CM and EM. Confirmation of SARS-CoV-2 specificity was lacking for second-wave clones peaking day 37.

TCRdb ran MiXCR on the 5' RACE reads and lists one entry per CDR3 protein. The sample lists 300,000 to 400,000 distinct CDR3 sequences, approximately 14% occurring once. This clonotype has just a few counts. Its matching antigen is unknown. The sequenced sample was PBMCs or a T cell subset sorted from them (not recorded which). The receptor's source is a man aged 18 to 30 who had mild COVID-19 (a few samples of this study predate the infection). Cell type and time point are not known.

CDR3 coding DNA: TGTGCCAGCAGCTTAGTCCCGGCGCCGGGCACCGGGGAGCTGTTTTTT. This sequence encodes CASSLVPAPGTGELFF. The J gene is TRBJ2-2, the V gene TRBV7-2, with D unresolved. Germline assignment: CDR1 SGHTA and CDR2 FQGNSA. V dropped 1 base and J dropped 4 bases, with 13 bases sitting between them. This CDR3 is built from 16 residues.